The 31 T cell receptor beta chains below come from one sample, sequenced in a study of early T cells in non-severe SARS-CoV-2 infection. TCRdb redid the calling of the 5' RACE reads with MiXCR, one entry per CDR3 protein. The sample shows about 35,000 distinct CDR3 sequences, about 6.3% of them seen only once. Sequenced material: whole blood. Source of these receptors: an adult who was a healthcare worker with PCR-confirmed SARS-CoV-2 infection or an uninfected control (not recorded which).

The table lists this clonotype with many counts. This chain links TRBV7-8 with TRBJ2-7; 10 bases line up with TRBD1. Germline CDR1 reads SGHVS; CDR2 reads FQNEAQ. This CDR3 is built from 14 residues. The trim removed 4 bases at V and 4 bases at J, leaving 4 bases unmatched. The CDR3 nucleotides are TGTGCCAGCAGCTCGGGACAGGGGTTATACGAGCAGTACTTC. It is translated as CASSSGQGLYEQYF.

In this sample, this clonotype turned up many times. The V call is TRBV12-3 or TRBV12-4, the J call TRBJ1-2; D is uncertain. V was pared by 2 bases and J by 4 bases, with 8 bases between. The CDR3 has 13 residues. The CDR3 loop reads CASSLTLAYGYTF. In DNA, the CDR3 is TGTGCCAGCAGTTTAACGTTGGCCTATGGCTACACCTTC.

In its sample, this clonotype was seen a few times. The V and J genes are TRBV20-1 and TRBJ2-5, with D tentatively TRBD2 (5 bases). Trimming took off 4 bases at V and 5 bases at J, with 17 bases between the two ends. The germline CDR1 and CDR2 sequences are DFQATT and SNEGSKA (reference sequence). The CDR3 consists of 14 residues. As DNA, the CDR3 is TGCAGTGCTATCACCGTTAAGGGAGTTGAGACCCAGTACTTC. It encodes CSAITVKGVETQYF.

The CDR3 loop reads CASSLEAYEQYF. For the CDR3, the DNA is TGTGCCAGCAGCCTTGAAGCCTACGAGCAGTACTTC. The V gene is TRBV5-4, the J gene TRBJ2-7; D is undetermined. Germline V CDR1 and CDR2: SGHNT, YYREEE (reference sequence). This CDR3 spans 12 amino acids. V was clipped by 4 bases and J by 2 bases, with 7 bases between them.

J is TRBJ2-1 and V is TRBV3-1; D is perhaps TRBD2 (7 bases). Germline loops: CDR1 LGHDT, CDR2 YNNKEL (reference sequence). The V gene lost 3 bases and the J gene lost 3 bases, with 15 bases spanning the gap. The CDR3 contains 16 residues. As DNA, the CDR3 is TGTGCCAGCAGCCAGGAAACGCGGGGGCTCTACAATGAGCAGTTCTTC. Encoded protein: CASSQETRGLYNEQFF.

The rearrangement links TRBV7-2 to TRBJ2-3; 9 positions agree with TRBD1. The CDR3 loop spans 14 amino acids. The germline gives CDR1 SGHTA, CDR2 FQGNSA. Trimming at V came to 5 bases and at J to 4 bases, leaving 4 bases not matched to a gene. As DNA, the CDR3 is TGTGCCAGCAGCCGGGACAGGGATGCAGATACGCAGTATTTT. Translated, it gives CASSRDRDADTQYF.

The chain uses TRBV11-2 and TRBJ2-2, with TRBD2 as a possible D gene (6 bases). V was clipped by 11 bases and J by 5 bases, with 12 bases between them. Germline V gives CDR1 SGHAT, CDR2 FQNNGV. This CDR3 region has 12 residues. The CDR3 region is CAAGSGTGELFF. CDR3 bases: TGTGCCGCAGGGAGCGGGACCGGGGAGCTGTTTTTT.

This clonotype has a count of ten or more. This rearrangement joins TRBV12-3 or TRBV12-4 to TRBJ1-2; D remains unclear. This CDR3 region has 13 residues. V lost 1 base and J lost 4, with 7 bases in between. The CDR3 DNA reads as TGTGCCAGCAGTTTAGGGCAGATCTATGGCTACACCTTC. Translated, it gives CASSLGQIYGYTF.

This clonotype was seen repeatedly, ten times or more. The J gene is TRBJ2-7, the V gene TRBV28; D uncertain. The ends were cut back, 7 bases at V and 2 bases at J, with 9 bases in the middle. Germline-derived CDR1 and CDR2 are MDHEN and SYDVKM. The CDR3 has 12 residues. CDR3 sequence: CASTKGTYEQYF. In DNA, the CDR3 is TGTGCCAGCACGAAGGGAACCTACGAGCAGTACTTC.

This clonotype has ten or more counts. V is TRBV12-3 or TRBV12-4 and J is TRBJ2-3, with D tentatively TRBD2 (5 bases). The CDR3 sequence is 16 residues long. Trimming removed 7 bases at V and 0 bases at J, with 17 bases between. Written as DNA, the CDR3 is TGTGCCAGCAAAAACCAGCGGAAATCTAGCACAGATACGCAGTATTTT. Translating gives CASKNQRKSSTDTQYF.

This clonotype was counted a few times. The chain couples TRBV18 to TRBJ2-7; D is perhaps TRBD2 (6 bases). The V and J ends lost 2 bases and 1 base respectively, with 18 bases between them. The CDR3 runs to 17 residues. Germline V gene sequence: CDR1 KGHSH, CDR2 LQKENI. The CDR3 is CASSPSNGGDNSYEQYF. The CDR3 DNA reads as TGTGCCAGCTCACCATCCAACGGCGGGGATAATTCCTACGAGCAGTACTTC.

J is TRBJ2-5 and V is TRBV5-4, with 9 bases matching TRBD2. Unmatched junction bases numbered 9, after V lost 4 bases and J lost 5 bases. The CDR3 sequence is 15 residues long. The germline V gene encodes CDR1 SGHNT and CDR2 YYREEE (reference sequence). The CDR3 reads CASSLGTSNSETQYF. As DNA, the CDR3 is TGTGCCAGCAGCCTCGGGACTAGCAATTCGGAGACCCAGTACTTC.

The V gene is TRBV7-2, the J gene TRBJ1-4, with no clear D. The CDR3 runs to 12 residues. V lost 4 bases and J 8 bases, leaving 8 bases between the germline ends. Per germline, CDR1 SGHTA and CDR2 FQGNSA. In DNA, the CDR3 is TGTGCCAGCAGCTCTTATAAGGAAAAACTGTTTTTT. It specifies CASSSYKEKLFF.

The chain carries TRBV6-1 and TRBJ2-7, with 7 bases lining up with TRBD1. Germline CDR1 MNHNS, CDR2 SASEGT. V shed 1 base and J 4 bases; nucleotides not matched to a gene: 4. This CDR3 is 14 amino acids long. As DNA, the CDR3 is TGTGCCAGCAGTGAAGGGACAGGACTGTACGAGCAGTACTTC. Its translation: CASSEGTGLYEQYF.

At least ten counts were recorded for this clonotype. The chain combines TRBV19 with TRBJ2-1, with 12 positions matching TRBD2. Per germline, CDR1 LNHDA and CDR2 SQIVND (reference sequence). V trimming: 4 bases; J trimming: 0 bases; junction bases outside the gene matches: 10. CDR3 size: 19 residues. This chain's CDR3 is CASSKETSGRPSSYNEQFF. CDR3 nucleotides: TGTGCCAGTAGTAAAGAGACTAGCGGGAGACCGAGCTCCTACAATGAGCAGTTCTTC.

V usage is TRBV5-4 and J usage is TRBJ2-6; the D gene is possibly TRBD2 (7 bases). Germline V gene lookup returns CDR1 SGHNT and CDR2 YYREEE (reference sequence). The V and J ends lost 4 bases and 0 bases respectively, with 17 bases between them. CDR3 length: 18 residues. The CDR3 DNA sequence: TGTGCCAGCAGCCCTGGGGGGGGCCATCGCTCTGGGGCCAACGTCCTGACTTTC. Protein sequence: CASSPGGGHRSGANVLTF.

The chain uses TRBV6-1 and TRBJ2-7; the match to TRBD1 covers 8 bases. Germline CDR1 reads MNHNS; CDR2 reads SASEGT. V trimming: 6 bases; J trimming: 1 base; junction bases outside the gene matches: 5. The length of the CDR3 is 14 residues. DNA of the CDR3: TGTGCCAGCAGCAAGGACAGGGTGTCCTACGAGCAGTACTTC. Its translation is CASSKDRVSYEQYF.

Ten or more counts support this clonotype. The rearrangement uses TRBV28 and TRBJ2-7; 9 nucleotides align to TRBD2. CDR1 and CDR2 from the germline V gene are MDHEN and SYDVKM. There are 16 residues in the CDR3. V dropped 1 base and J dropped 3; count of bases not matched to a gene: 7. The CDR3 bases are TGTGCCAGCAGTTTATTAGTCTCAGCGGGAGGCTACGAGCAGTACTTC. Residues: CASSLLVSAGGYEQYF.

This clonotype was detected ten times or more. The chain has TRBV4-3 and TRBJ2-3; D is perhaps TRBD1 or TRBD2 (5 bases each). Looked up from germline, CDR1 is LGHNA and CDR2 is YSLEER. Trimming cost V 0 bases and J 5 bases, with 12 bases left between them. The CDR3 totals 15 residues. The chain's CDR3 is CASSQERGEGDTQYF. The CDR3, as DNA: TGCGCCAGCAGCCAAGAAAGGGGAGAGGGAGATACGCAGTATTTT.

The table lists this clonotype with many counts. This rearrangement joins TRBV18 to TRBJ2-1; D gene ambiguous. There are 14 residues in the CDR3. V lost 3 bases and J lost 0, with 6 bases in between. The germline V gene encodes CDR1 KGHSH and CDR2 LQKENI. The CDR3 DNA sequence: TGTGCCAGCTCACCGTCCAGCTCCTACAATGAGCAGTTCTTC. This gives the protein CASSPSSSYNEQFF.

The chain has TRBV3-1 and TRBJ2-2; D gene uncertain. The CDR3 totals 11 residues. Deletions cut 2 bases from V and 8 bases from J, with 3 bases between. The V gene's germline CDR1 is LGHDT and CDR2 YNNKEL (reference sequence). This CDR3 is CASSQTGELFF. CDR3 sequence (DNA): TGTGCCAGCAGCCAAACAGGGGAGCTGTTTTTT.

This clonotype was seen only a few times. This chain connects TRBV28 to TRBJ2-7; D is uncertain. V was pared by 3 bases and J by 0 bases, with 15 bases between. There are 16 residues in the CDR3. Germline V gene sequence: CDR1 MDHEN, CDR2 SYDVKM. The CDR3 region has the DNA TGTGCCAGCAGTTTGGCCTATCAGTCCTTCTCCTACGAGCAGTACTTC. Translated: CASSLAYQSFSYEQYF.

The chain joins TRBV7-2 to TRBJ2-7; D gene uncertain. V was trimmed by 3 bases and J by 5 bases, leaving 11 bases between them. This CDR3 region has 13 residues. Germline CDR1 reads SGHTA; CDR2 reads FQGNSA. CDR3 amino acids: CASSLTRLDEQYF. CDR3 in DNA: TGTGCCAGCAGCTTGACTCGTCTCGACGAGCAGTACTTC.

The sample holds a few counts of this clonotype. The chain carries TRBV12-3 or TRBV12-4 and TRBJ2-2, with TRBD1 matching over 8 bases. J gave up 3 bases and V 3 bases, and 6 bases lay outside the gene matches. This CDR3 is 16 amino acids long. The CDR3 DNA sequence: TGTGCCAGCAGTTTTACAGGACAGGGATACACCGGGGAGCTGTTTTTT. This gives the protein CASSFTGQGYTGELFF.

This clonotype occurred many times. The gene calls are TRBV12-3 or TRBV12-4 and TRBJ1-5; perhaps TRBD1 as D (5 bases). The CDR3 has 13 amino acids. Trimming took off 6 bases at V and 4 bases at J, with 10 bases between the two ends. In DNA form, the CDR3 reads TGTGCCAGCAGCCTGACAGATAATCAGCCCCAGCATTTT. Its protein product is CASSLTDNQPQHF.

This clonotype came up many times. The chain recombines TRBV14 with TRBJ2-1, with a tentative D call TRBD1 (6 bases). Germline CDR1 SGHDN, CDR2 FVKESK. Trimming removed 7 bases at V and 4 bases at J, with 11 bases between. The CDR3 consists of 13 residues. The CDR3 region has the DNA TGTGCCAGCACCCTGGACAGTTACAATGAGCAGTTCTTC. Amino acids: CASTLDSYNEQFF.

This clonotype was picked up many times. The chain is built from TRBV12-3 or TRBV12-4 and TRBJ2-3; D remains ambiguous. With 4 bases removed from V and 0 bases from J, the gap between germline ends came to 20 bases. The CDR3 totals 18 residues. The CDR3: CASSSHIGGSSSTDTQYF. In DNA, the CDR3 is TGTGCCAGCAGTTCACATATCGGTGGCAGCTCTAGCACAGATACGCAGTATTTT.

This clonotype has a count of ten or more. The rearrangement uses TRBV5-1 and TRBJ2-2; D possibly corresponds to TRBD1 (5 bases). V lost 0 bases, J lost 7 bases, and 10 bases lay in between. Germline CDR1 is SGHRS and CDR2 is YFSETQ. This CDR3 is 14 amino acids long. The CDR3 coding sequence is TGCGCCAGCAGCTTGGCGTGGGGCAACGGGGAGCTGTTTTTT. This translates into CASSLAWGNGELFF.

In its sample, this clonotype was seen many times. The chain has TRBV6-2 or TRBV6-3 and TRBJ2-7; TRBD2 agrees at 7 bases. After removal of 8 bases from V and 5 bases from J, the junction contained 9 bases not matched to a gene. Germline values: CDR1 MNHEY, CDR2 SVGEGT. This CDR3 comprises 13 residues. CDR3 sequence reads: CASVGGAGHEQYF. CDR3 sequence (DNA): TGTGCCAGCGTTGGGGGAGCGGGACACGAGCAGTACTTC.

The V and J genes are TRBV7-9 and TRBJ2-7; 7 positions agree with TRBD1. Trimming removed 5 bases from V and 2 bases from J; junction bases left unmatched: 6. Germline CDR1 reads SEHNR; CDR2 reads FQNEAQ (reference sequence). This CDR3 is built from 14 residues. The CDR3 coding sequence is TGTGCCAGCAGCCCGCGACAGGGAGCCTACGAGCAGTACTTC. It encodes CASSPRQGAYEQYF.

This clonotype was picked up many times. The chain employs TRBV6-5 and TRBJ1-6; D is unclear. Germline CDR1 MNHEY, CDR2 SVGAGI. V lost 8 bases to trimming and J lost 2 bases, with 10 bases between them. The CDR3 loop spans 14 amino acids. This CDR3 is CASLSGTYNSPLHF. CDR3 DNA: TGTGCCAGCCTTAGTGGGACCTATAATTCACCCCTCCACTTT.